This T cell receptor beta chain was recovered during a study of blood T cell repertoires in COVID-19. Looking at the study overall: Acute-phase and convalescent COVID-19 samples originated in the United States, Italy and Spain. PBMCs, B-cell-depleted T cells, or T cells provided the cDNA or gDNA that made up the material.

Enrolment of Seattle patients took place during active infection, and they were followed longitudinally. The length of the CDR3 is 14 residues. Trimming took off 7 bases at V and 1 base at J, with 10 bases between the two ends. Per the germline V gene, CDR1 is MNHEY and CDR2 is SVGAGI. In the original workflow: Using reference gene primer amplification, nucleated cell counts were estimated. Measured with immunoSEQ multiplex PCR; TCRdb has only the in-frame clones, and not every one. The V and J calls and clone size come from that table; D and trimming were worked out from the DNA. The sample holds some 390,000 clones, around 87% seen once.

The receptor was derived from a woman aged 55-69 years with COVID-19, enrolled during active disease. The chain has TRBV6-5 and TRBJ2-2; D uncertain. The source material was peripheral blood. The CDR3 region has the DNA TGTGCCAGCAACGGCAGGCAGAACACCGGGGAGCTGTTTTTT. Protein: CASNGRQNTGELFF.